This paragraph reports one TCR beta chain. Its target is unknown. Donors had limited-stage small-cell lung cancer, resected between about 2008 and 2020. Each donor had smoking or heavy second-hand smoke exposure. Tumor regions needed an expected yield of at least 150 ng DNA. With V trimmed by 8 bases and J by 7 bases, 3 bases remained unmatched. The CDR3 runs to 13 residues. Germline CDR1 MNHNS, CDR2 SASEGT. TCRdb keeps only in-frame clones here, not all; method: immunoSEQ multiplex PCR. The sample has more than 1,000 clones, 84% seen once. The sample comes from a study of T cells and copy number aberrations in small-cell lung cancer. Study-level findings and limits: All specimens were formalin-fixed paraffin-embedded tissue, prone to sequencing artifacts.

This TCR came from a man aged 55 to 70 with small cell lung cancer. This chain links TRBV6-1 with TRBJ1-5; 12 bases fit TRBD1. Material for sequencing was tumor tissue. Written as DNA, the CDR3 is TGTGCCAGCCGGGACAGGGGGCACCAGCCCCAGCATTTT. Protein sequence: CASRDRGHQPQHF.